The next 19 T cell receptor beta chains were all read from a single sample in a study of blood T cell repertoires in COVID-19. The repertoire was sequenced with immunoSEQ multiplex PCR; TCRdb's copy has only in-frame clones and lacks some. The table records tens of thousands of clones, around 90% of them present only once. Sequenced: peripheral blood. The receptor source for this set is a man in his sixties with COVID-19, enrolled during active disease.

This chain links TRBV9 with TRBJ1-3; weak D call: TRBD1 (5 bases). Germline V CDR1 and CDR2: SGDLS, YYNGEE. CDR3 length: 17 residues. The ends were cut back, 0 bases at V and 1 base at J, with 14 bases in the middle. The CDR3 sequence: CASSVADIRESGNTIYF. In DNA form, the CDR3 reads TGTGCCAGCAGCGTAGCTGATATCAGGGAATCTGGAAACACCATATATTTT.

The CDR3 nucleotides are TGTGCCAGCAGCCAAGGGAGGCGGGAGCACAATGAGCAGTTCTTC. Translation: CASSQGRREHNEQFF. This sequence joins TRBV3-1 (or the pseudogene TRBV3-2) and TRBJ2-1; 7 bases are a match to TRBD2. This CDR3 has 15 amino acids. V trimming: 1 base; J trimming: 5 bases; junction bases outside the gene matches: 5. Germline CDR1 LGHDT, CDR2 YNNKEL (reference sequence).

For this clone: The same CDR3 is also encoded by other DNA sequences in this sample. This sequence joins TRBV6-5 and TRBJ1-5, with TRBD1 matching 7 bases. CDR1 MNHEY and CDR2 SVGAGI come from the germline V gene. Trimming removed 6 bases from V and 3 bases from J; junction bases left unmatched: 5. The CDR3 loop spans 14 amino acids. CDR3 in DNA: TGTGCCAGCAGCTCGGGACAGCACAATCAGCCCCAGCATTTT. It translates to CASSSGQHNQPQHF.

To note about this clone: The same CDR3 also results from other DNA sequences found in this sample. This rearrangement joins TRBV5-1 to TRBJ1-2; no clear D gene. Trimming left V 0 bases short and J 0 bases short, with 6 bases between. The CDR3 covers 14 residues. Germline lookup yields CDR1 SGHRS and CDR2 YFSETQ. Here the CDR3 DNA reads TGCGCCAGCAGCTTGGAAGGAGCTAACTATGGCTACACCTTC. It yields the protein CASSLEGANYGYTF.

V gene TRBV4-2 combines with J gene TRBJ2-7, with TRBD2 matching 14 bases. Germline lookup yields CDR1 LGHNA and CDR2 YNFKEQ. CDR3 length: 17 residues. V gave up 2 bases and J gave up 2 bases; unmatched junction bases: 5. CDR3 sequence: CASSQFGTSGGAYEQYF. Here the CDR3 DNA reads TGTGCCAGCAGCCAATTCGGGACTAGCGGGGGCGCCTACGAGCAGTACTTC.

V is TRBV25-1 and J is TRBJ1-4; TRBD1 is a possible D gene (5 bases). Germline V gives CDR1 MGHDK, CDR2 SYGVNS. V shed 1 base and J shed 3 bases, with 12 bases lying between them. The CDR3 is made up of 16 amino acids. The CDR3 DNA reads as TGTGCCAGCAGTGAATTCCGCGGGGCAGCTAATGAAAAACTGTTTTTT. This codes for CASSEFRGAANEKLFF.

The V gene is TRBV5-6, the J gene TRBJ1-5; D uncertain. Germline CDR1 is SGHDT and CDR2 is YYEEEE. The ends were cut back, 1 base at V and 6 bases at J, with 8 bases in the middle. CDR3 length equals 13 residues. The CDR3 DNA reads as TGTGCCAGCAGCTTGTTCGGAGGTCAGCCCCAGCATTTT. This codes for CASSLFGGQPQHF.

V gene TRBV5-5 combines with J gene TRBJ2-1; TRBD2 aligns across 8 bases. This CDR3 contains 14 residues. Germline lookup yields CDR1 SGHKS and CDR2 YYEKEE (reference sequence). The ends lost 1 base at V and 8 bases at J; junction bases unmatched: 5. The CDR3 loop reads CASSLLSGIDEQFF. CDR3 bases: TGTGCCAGCAGCTTGCTTAGCGGGATAGATGAGCAGTTCTTC.

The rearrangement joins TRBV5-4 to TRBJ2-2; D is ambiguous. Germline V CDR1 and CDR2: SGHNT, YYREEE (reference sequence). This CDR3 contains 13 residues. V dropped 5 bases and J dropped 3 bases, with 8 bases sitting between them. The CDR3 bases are TGTGCCAGCAGGTCCTCCGACACCGGGGAGCTGTTTTTT. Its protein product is CASRSSDTGELFF.

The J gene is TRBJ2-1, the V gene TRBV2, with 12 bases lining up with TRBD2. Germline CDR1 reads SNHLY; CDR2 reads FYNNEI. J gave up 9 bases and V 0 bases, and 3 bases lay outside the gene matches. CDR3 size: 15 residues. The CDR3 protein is CASSEAGLAGFEQFF. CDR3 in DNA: TGTGCCAGCAGTGAAGCAGGACTAGCGGGATTTGAGCAGTTCTTC.

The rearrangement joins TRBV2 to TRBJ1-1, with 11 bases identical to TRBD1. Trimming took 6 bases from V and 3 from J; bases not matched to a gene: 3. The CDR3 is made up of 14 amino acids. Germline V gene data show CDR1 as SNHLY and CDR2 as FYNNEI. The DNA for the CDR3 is TGTGCCAGCAGGAGGGACAGGGGGGACACTGAAGCTTTCTTT. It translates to CASRRDRGDTEAFF.

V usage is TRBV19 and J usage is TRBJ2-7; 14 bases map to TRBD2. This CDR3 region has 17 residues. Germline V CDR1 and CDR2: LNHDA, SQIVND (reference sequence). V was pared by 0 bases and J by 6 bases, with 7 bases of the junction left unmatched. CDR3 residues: CASSIDAGTSGRSEQYF. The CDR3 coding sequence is TGTGCCAGTAGTATAGATGCAGGGACTAGCGGGAGAAGCGAGCAGTACTTC.

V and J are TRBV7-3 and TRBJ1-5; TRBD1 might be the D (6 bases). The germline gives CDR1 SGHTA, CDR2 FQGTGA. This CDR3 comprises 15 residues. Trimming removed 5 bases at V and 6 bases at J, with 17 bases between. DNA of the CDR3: TGTGCCAGCAGCGCAGTGAGGGGGTGGGGTCAGCCCCAGCATTTT. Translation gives CASSAVRGWGQPQHF. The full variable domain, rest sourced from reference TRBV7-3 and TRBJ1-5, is GAGVSQTPSNKVTEKGKYVELRCDPISGHTALYWYRQSLGQGPEFLIYFQGTGAADDSGLPNDRFFAVRPEGSVSTLKIQRTERGDSAVYLCASSAVRGWGQPQHFGDGTRLSIL.

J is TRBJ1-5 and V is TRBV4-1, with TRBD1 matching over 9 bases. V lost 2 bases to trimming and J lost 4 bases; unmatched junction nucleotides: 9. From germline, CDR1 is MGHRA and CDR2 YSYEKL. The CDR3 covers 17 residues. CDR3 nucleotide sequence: TGCGCCAGCAGCCAACCTACAGGGGGCGCGTTAAATCAGCCCCAGCATTTT. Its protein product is CASSQPTGGALNQPQHF.

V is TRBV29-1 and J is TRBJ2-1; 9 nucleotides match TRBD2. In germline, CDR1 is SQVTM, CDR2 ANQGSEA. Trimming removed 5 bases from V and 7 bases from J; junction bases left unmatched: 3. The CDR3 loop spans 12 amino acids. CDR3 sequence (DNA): TGCAGCGTTCTTAGCGGGAGTAATGAGCAGTTCTTC. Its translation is CSVLSGSNEQFF.

The CDR3 DNA follows: TGTGCCAGCAGTAACCGACAGCGTTATAATTCACCCCTCCACTTT. This translates into CASSNRQRYNSPLHF. The gene calls are TRBV27 and TRBJ1-6; the D gene is possibly TRBD1 (5 bases). CDR3 length equals 15 residues. Trimming left V 5 bases short and J 4 bases short, with 12 bases between. The germline CDR1 and CDR2 sequences are MNHEY and SMNVEV (reference sequence).

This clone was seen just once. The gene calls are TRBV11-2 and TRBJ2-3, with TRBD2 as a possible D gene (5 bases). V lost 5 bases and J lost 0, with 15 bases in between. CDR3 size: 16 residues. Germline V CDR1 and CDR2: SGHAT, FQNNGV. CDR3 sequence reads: CASSPLATTSTDTQYF. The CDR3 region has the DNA TGTGCCAGCAGCCCCTTAGCGACGACTAGCACAGATACGCAGTATTTT. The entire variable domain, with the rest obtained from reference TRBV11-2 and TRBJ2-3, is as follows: EAGVAQSPRYKIIEKRQSVAFWCNPISGHATLYWYQQILGQGPKLLIQFQNNGVVDDSQLPKDRFSAERLKGVDSTLKIQPAKLEDSAVYLCASSPLATTSTDTQYFGPGTRLTVL.

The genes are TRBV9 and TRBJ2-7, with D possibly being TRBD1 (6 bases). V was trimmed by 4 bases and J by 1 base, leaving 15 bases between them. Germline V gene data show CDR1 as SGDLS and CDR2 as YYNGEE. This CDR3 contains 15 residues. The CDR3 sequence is CASSPRTAESYEQYF. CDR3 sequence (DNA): TGTGCCAGCAGCCCCCGGACAGCAGAATCCTACGAGCAGTACTTC.

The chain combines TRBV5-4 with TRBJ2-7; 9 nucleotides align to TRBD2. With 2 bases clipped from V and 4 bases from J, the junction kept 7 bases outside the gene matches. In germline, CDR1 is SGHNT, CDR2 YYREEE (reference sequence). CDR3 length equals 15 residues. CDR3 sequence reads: CASSLGGRARYEQYF. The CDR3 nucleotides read TGTGCCAGCAGCTTAGGCGGGAGGGCCCGGTACGAGCAGTACTTC.